The clone carrying this T cell receptor beta chain was seen ten or more times. Its antigen is not known. Trimming took off 3 bases at V and 6 bases at J, with 13 bases between the two ends. Germline-derived CDR1 and CDR2 are KGHDR and SFDVKD. This CDR3 has 15 amino acids. This entry comes from a study of T-cell memory formation after mild COVID-19. Looking at the study overall: Each donor largely had its own TCR clusters. General observations from the study: Whereas later expanders leaned CD4+, clones contracting day 15 to 85 showed a balanced CD4/CD8 makeup. Confirmation of SARS-CoV-2 specificity was lacking for second-wave clones peaking day 37.

TCRdb analysed the 5' RACE reads with MiXCR anew, one entry per CDR3 protein. The repertoire has approximately 270,000 distinct CDR3 sequences, 16% of them found once; the top ten carry approximately 25%. The V and J genes are TRBV24-1 and TRBJ2-2; D call uncertain. Source material: PBMCs or a T cell subset sorted from them (not recorded which). The sequence was obtained from a young man who had mild COVID-19 (a few samples of this study predate the infection). Cell type and time point are not known. CDR3 sequence (DNA): TGTGCCACCAGTGATAGTGGGGTTGGAGCCGGGGAGCTGTTTTTT. It yields the protein CATSDSGVGAGELFF.